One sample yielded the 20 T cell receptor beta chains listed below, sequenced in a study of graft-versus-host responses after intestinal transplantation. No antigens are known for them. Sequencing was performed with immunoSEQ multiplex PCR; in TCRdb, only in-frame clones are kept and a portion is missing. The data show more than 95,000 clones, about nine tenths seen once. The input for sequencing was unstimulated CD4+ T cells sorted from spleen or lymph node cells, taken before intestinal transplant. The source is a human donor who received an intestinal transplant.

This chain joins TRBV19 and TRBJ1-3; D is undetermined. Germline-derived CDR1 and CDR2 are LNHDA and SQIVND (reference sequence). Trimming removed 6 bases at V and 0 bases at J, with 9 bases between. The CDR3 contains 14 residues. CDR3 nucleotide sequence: TGTGCCAGTAGCCTGACGGGCTCTGGAAACACCATATATTTT. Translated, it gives CASSLTGSGNTIYF.

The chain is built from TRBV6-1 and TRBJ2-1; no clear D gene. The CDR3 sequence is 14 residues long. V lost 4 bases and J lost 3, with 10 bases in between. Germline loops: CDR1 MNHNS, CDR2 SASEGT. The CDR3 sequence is CASSAPPLYNEQFF. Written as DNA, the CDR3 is TGTGCCAGCAGTGCCCCCCCCCTCTACAATGAGCAGTTCTTC.

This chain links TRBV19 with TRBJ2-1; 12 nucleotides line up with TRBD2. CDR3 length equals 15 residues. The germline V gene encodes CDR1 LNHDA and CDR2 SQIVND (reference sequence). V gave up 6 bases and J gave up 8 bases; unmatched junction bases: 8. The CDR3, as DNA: TGTGCCAGTAGCATCACCGGGACTAGCGGGTATGAGCAGTTCTTC. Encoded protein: CASSITGTSGYEQFF.

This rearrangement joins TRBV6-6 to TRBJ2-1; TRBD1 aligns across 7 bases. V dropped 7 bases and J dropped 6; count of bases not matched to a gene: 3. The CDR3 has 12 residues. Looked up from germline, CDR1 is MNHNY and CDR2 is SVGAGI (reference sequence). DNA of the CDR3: TGTGCCAGCACCACAGGGGCCAATGAGCAGTTCTTC. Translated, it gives CASTTGANEQFF.

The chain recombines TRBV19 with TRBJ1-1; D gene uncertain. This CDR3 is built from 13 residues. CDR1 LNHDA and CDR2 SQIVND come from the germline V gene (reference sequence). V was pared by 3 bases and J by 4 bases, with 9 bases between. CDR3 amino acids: CASSMREGTEAFF. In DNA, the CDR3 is TGTGCCAGTAGTATGAGGGAGGGCACTGAAGCTTTCTTT.

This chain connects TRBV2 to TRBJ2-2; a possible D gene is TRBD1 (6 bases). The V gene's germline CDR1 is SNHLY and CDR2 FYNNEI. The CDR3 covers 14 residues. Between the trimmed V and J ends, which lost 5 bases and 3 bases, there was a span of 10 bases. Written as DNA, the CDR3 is TGTGCCAGCAGTCCCACAGGGTACACCGGGGAGCTGTTTTTT. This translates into CASSPTGYTGELFF.

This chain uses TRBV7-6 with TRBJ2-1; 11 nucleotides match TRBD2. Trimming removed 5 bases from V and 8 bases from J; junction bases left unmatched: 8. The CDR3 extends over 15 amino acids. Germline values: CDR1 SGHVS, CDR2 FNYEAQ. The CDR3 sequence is CASSSSGGAIDEQFF. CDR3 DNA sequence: TGTGCCAGCAGCAGTAGCGGGGGGGCAATCGATGAGCAGTTCTTC. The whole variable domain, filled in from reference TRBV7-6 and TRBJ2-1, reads GAGVSQSPRYKVTKRGQDVALRCDPISGHVSLYWYRQALGQGPEFLTYFNYEAQQDKSGLPNDRFSAERPEGSISTLTIQRTEQRDSAMYRCASSSSGGAIDEQFFGPGTRLTVL.

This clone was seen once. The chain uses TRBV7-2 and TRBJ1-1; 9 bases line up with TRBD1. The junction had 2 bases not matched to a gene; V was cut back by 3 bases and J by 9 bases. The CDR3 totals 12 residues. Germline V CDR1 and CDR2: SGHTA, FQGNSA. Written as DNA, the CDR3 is TGTGCCAGCAGCTTGGGGACAGGGAAAGCTTTCTTT. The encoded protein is CASSLGTGKAFF. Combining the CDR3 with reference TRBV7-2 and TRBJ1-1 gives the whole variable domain GAGVSQSPSNKVTEKGKDVELRCDPISGHTALYWYRQSLGQGLEFLIYFQGNSAPDKSGLPSDRFSAERTGGSVSTLTIQRTQQEDSAVYLCASSLGTGKAFFGQGTRLTVV.

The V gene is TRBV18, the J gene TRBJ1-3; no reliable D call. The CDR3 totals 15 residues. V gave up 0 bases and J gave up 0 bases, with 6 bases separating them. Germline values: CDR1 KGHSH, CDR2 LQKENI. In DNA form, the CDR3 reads TGTGCCAGCTCACCACCGGGCTTCTCTGGAAACACCATATATTTT. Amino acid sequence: CASSPPGFSGNTIYF. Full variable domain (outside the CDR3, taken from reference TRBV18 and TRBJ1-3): NAGVMQNPRHLVRRRGQEARLRCSPMKGHSHVYWYRQLPEEGLKFMVYLQKENIIDESGMPKERFSAEFPKEGPSILRIQQVVRGDSAAYFCASSPPGFSGNTIYFGEGSWLTVV.

The CDR3 spells CASIPGKLAGLTYEQYF. The CDR3, as DNA: TGTGCCAGCATCCCCGGGAAACTAGCGGGGTTAACCTACGAGCAGTACTTC. J is TRBJ2-7 and V is TRBV2; 10 bases match TRBD2. V shed 7 bases and J 2 bases; nucleotides not matched to a gene: 14. Germline CDR1 SNHLY, CDR2 FYNNEI. This CDR3 has 17 amino acids.

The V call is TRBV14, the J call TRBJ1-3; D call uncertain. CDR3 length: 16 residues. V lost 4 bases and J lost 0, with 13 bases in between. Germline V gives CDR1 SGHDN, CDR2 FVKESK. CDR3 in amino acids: CASSLRSGASGNTIYF. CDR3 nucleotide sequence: TGTGCCAGCAGCCTTCGGAGCGGCGCCTCTGGAAACACCATATATTTT. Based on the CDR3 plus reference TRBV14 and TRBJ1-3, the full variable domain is EAGVTQFPSHSVIEKGQTVTLRCDPISGHDNLYWYRRVMGKEIKFLLHFVKESKQDESGMPNNRFLAERTGGTYSTLKVQPAELEDSGVYFCASSLRSGASGNTIYFGEGSWLTVV.

In DNA form, the CDR3 reads TGTGCCAGCAGCCCCGGGGTAACAGATACGCAGTATTTT. Encoded protein: CASSPGVTDTQYF. This sequence joins TRBV7-9 and TRBJ2-3, with D perhaps TRBD2 (5 bases). This CDR3 has 13 amino acids. Trimming removed 5 bases at V and 3 bases at J, with 9 bases between. Germline V lookup: CDR1 SEHNR, CDR2 FQNEAQ (reference sequence).

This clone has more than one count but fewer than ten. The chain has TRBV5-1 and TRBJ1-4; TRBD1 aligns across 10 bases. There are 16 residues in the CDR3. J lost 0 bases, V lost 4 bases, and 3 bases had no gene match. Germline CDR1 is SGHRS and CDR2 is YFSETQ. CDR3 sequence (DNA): TGCGCCAGCAGCCAGGGACAGGGGACAACTAATGAAAAACTGTTTTTT. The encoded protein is CASSQGQGTTNEKLFF.

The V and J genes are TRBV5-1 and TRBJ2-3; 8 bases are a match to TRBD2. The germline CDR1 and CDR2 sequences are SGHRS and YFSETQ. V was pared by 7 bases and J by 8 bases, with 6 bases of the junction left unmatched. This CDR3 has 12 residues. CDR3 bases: TGCGCCAGCTCCCCTCGGGGGGGTACGCAGTATTTT. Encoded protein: CASSPRGGTQYF.

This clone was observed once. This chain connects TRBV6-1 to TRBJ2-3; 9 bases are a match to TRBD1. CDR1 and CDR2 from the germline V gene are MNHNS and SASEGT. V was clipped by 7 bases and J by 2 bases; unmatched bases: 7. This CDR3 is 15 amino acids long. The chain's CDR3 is CASNEDRGNTDTQYF. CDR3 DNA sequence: TGTGCCAGCAATGAGGACAGGGGAAACACAGATACGCAGTATTTT.

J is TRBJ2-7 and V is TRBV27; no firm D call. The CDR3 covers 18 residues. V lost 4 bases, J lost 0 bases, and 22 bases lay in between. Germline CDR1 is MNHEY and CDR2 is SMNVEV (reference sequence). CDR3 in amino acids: CASSSNTRRWLHSYEQYF. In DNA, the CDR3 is TGTGCCAGCAGTTCCAACACCCGAAGATGGCTCCACTCCTACGAGCAGTACTTC.

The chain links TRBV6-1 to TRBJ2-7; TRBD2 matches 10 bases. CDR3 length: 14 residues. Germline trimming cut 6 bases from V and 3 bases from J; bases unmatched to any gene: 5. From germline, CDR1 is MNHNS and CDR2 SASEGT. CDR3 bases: TGTGCCAGCAGGCAAGCGGGAGGGAGCTACGAGCAGTACTTC. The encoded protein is CASRQAGGSYEQYF.

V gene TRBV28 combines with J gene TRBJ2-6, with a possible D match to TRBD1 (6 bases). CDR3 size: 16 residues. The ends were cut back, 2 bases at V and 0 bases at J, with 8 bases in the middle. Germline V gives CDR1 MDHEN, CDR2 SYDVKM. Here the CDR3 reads CASSLTGTSGANVLTF. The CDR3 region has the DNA TGTGCCAGCAGTTTAACAGGGACCTCTGGGGCCAACGTCCTGACTTTC.

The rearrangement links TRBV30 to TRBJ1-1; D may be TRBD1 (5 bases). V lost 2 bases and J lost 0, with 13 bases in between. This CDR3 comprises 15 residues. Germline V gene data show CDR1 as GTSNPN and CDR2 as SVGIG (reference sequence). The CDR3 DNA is TGTGCCTGGAGTACCGTCCGGGGGTTGAACACTGAAGCTTTCTTT. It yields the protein CAWSTVRGLNTEAFF.

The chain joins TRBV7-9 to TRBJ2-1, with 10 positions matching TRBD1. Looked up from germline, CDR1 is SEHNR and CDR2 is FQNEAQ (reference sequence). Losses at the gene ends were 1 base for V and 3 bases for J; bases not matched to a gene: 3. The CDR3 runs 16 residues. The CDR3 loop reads CASSLDDRGRYNEQFF. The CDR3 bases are TGTGCCAGCAGCTTAGATGACAGGGGGCGCTACAATGAGCAGTTCTTC. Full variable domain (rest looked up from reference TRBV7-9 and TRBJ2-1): DTGVSQNPRHKITKRGQNVTFRCDPISEHNRLYWYRQTLGQGPEFLTYFQNEAQLEKSRLLSDRFSAERPKGSFSTLEIQRTEQGDSAMYLCASSLDDRGRYNEQFFGPGTRLTVL.